This T cell receptor (beta chain) is drawn from a study of tissue T cells after allogeneic stem cell transplantation. Study-level results: Which tissue TCRs were alloreactive or antigen-specific was not determined. Some clones might be persisting host cells. Anatomically similar tissues had similar TCR repertoires within each patient.

The table came from immunoSEQ multiplex PCR; TCRdb's copy has only in-frame clones and leaves some out. This table has about 48,000 clones, roughly four fifths appearing once. As concerns this clone: Its antigen is as yet unknown. The listed genes are named as in mouse. The read falls 1 residue short of the CDR3 end, and the missing part is taken from the germline J gene.

Germline CDR1 GKSSPN, CDR2 SITVG. V dropped 3 bases and J dropped 2 bases, with 8 bases sitting between them. The CDR3 runs 12 residues. Sequencing was done on a sample of sorted cells pooled from one or two spleens. This rearrangement joins TRBV31 to TRBJ2-7; no firm D call. This clonotype was obtained from a pool of C57BL/6 mice in good health. The sequenced part of the CDR3 DNA is TGTGCCTGGAGCCATAGGGCCTATGAACAGTAC. Translated: CAWSHRAYEQY. The full-length CDR3 reads as CAWSHRAYEQYF. Looking up the rest from reference TRBV31 and TRBJ2-7 gives the full variable domain: AQTIHQWPVAEIKAVGSPLSLGCTIKGKSSPNLYWYWQATGGTLQQLFYSITVGQVESVVQLNLSASRPKDDQFILSTEKLLLSHSGFYLCAWSHRAYEQYFGPGTRLTVL.